This T cell receptor beta chain was found in a study of blood T cell repertoires in COVID-19 (dated by TCRdb to the early 2020s). About the study as a whole: Collaborator samples came from the United States, Italy and Spain and covered acute and convalescent phases of COVID-19. The material from the prospective study consisted of cDNA or gDNA derived from T cells, B-cell-depleted T cells, or PBMCs. The dataset comprised deeply sampled blood TCRbeta repertoires from subjects exposed to, actively infected with, or recovered from COVID-19. The repertoires were released in a freely available public database intended as a resource for research on the immune response to SARS-CoV-2. The samples were drawn from the first 160 participants of the ongoing ImmuneRACE study and from over a thousand subjects provided by 6 global collaborators. Sample metadata almost always included a de-identified subject ID, COVID-19 status, age in years and sex. Where HLA class I and class II types were available, the types were taken from metadata supplied by the sample provider, not from assay-based typing. General findings and caveats noted by the study authors: Clinical and demographic metadata were provided uncurated, with the amount varying by source and participant.

TCRbeta CDR3 regions were amplified from genomic DNA by means of the immunoSEQ Assay, a bias-controlled multiplex PCR. As for the original processing: Nucleated cell counts per sample were estimated from amplification of reference gene primers within the assay. Sequence reads were collapsed and filtered to measure the absolute abundance of every unique TCRbeta CDR3 rearrangement. For each sample, productive Simpson clonality was calculated as the square root of Simpson's diversity index over productive rearrangements. TCRdb obtained this table from immuneACCESS and retained in-frame rearrangements with V and J assigned. These tables miss some clones; where compared with another copy, unresolved V genes account for less than half of the shortfall, and the remainder is unexplained. V and J calls plus clone size are reproduced from that table; the DNA served to infer D and trimming. The sample records roughly 200,000 clones, about four fifths of which are singletons. The top ten hold about 6.5% of the sample.

At one collaborating source in Seattle, patients were enrolled during active infection and were followed longitudinally through the course of disease. Whole blood was collected in K2EDTA tubes by collaborating institutions according to the institutions' own protocols. For TCRbeta analysis, collaborators shipped samples as frozen whole blood, isolated PBMCs, or DNA extracted from either of those sample types. In the germline V gene, CDR1 corresponds to SGHTA and CDR2 to FQGNSA. V trim: 5 bases; J trim: 14 bases; unmatched bases: 12. The CDR3 goes from the cysteine to the phenylalanine over 14 residues. The read is trimmed to its CDR3 DNA, 42 bases read in frame from base 1. With regard to this clone: The specificity of this receptor is unknown. No qualities accompany the bases; no much larger clone lies one base away.

What was sequenced was peripheral blood. This sequence originates from a woman between 40 and 55 years old with COVID-19, enrolled during active disease. The V gene is TRBV7-2 and the J gene is TRBJ1-6, with 7 bases in between that match TRBD1. The sequence in DNA is TGTGCCAGCAGCAGGGACAGCCCTTTGTGGGCCCTCCACTTT. It translates as CASSRDSPLWALHF. Here the CDR3 is joined to the reference TRBV7-2 and TRBJ1-6 genes, and the full variable domain is: GAGVSQSPSNKVTEKGKDVELRCDPISGHTALYWYRQSLGQGLEFLIYFQGNSAPDKSGLPSDRFSAERTGGSVSTLTIQRTQQEDSAVYLCASSRDSPLWALHFGNGTRLTVT.